These T cell receptor beta chains were read from a single sample in a study of blood T cell repertoires in COVID-19. Clones were sequenced by immunoSEQ multiplex PCR, and TCRdb holds only the in-frame ones, with some missing. The data hold about 54,000 clones, with about nine tenths observed a single time. The sample consisted of peripheral blood. The receptor set was obtained from a woman in her 40s with active COVID-19. Each CDR3 is given with its conserved first and last residue. A D gene is named only where the DNA matches it firmly. The size of a clone is reported for some rows only, either as once, few or many, or as a class for expanded clones.

TRBD2,TRBJ2-1,NA,TRBV11-3,CASSLGASGGRNEQFF,TGTGCCAGCAGCTTAGGTGCTAGCGGGGGTAGGAATGAGCAGTTCTTC
NA,TRBJ1-2,NA,TRBV6-2/TRBV6-3,CASSYHPRGSGYTF,TGTGCCAGCAGTTACCATCCGCGGGGGAGTGGCTACACCTTC
NA,TRBJ2-3,NA,TRBV9,CASRPRVGRTDTQYF,TGTGCCAGCAGACCCCGCGTGGGGCGGACAGATACGCAGTATTTT
TRBD1,TRBJ1-3,NA,TRBV12-5,CASGLVQGGGLLSSGNTIYF,TGTGCTAGTGGTTTGGTACAGGGGGGAGGGCTTCTAAGCTCTGGAAACACCATATATTTT
TRBD1,TRBJ1-2,once,TRBV12-3/TRBV12-4,CASSTTGFTGYTF,TGTGCCAGCAGTACGACAGGGTTCACTGGCTACACCTTC
NA,TRBJ2-5,NA,TRBV5-1,CASSSDWEQETQYF,TGCGCCAGCAGCTCAGACTGGGAGCAAGAGACCCAGTACTTC
NA,TRBJ2-6,once,TRBV7-9,CASSPHRMTGANVLTF,TGTGCCAGCAGCCCTCACAGGATGACCGGGGCCAACGTCCTGACTTTC
TRBD2,TRBJ2-1,NA,TRBV19,CASSITPPSGSYNEQFF,TGTGCCAGTAGTATTACCCCCCCTAGCGGCTCCTACAATGAGCAGTTCTTC
TRBD1,TRBJ1-6,NA,TRBV7-9,CASSPGTDFNSPLHF,TGTGCCAGCAGCCCCGGGACAGATTTTAATTCACCCCTCCACTTT
TRBD2,TRBJ2-5,once,TRBV2,CATGTSGGRGETQYF,TGTGCCACCGGGACTAGCGGGGGACGGGGGGAGACCCAGTACTTC
NA,TRBJ1-1,NA,TRBV7-9,CASSRQTVNTEAFF,TGTGCCAGCAGCCGACAGACAGTGAACACTGAAGCTTTCTTT
TRBD1,TRBJ1-2,NA,TRBV18,CASSSRDRDNYGYTF,TGTGCCAGCTCATCTCGGGACAGGGATAACTATGGCTACACCTTC
NA,TRBJ2-1,NA,TRBV19,CASSTGVRGEQFF,TGTGCCAGTAGTACAGGGGTTCGGGGTGAGCAGTTCTTC
NA,TRBJ1-2,NA,TRBV7-9,CASSLPDGGLYGYTF,TGTGCCAGCAGCTTACCTGACGGGGGTCTCTATGGCTACACCTTC
NA,TRBJ2-6,NA,TRBV27,CASSLTGESGANVLTF,TGTGCCAGCAGTTTAACGGGTGAATCTGGGGCCAACGTCCTGACTTTC
NA,TRBJ2-2,NA,TRBV3-1/TRBV3-2,CASSQVTQRGVGELFF,TGTGCCAGCAGCCAAGTGACCCAACGGGGTGTCGGGGAGCTGTTTTTT
NA,TRBJ2-5,NA,TRBV20-1,CSASNAVTKQETQYF,TGCAGTGCTAGTAACGCGGTCACAAAGCAAGAGACCCAGTACTTC
NA,TRBJ2-3,once,TRBV6-5,CASTLGLAYTDTQYF,TGTGCCAGCACCCTGGGACTCGCTTACACAGATACGCAGTATTTT
TRBD2,TRBJ2-1,once,TRBV19,CASSIGGGAYNEQFF,TGTGCCAGTAGTATAGGCGGGGGGGCTTACAATGAGCAGTTCTTC
NA,TRBJ2-1,NA,TRBV2,CASSTSGTPSNEQFF,TGTGCCAGCAGTACGTCCGGGACACCAAGCAATGAGCAGTTCTTC
NA,TRBJ2-7,NA,TRBV19,CASSMRDGGPYEQYF,TGTGCCAGTAGTATGCGGGACGGGGGACCCTACGAGCAGTACTTC
TRBD1,TRBJ1-6,NA,TRBV7-2,CASSFSSGQYNSPLHF,TGTGCCAGCAGCTTTTCCTCGGGACAGTATAATTCACCCCTCCACTTT
NA,TRBJ2-1,NA,TRBV11-3,CASSLVSVNNEQFF,TGTGCCAGCAGCTTAGTTTCGGTCAACAATGAGCAGTTCTTC
TRBD1,TRBJ1-1,NA,TRBV19,CASSISHRGTEAFF,TGTGCCAGTAGTATATCCCACAGGGGTACTGAAGCTTTCTTT
TRBD1,TRBJ1-5,NA,TRBV6-5,CASSRDSRSAQHF,TGTGCCAGCAGTAGGGACAGCCGGTCAGCCCAGCATTTT
NA,TRBJ1-2,NA,TRBV5-1,CASSLSLTGYTF,TGCGCCAGCAGCTTGAGTCTGACAGGCTACACCTTC
TRBD1,TRBJ2-3,once,TRBV13,CASSVRTGGRTDTQYF,TGTGCCAGCAGCGTTCGGACAGGGGGCCGGACAGATACGCAGTATTTT
NA,TRBJ2-3,NA,TRBV20-1,CSAPRTDTQYF,TGCAGTGCTCCGAGGACAGATACGCAGTATTTT
NA,TRBJ1-2,once,TRBV19,CATATGLNYGYTF,TGTGCCACCGCGACAGGACTTAACTATGGCTACACCTTC
TRBD1,TRBJ1-2,NA,TRBV29-1,CSVVQGASGYTF,TGCAGCGTTGTACAGGGGGCAAGTGGCTACACCTTC
NA,TRBJ1-5,NA,TRBV7-2,CASSTETGQHWRNQPQHF,TGTGCCAGCAGCACGGAGACAGGCCAACACTGGCGTAATCAGCCCCAGCATTTT
TRBD2,TRBJ2-3,NA,TRBV11-3,CASSHGRSGGDTQYF,TGTGCCAGCAGCCATGGGAGGAGCGGGGGGGATACGCAGTATTTT
NA,TRBJ2-7,NA,TRBV5-1,CASSLESLDEQYF,TGCGCCAGCAGCTTGGAGAGCTTGGACGAGCAGTACTTC
NA,TRBJ2-7,NA,TRBV30,CAWSASAEPGNEQYF,TGTGCCTGGAGTGCGTCCGCGGAGCCGGGGAACGAGCAGTACTTC
TRBD2,TRBJ2-3,NA,TRBV5-1,CASSLDSSGGADTQYF,TGCGCCAGCAGCTTGGACTCTAGCGGGGGGGCAGATACGCAGTATTTT
NA,TRBJ1-2,NA,TRBV11-3,CASSRGWGNYGYTF,TGTGCCAGCAGCCGGGGGTGGGGGAACTATGGCTACACCTTC
NA,TRBJ1-2,NA,TRBV5-1,CASSLILRGADGYTF,TGCGCCAGCAGCTTGATCCTTCGGGGGGCGGATGGCTACACCTTC
TRBD1,TRBJ1-2,NA,TRBV5-1,CASSLDGTGMDYGYTF,TGCGCCAGCAGCTTGGACGGGACAGGGATGGACTATGGCTACACCTTC
TRBD1,TRBJ1-1,NA,TRBV19,CASSIDRVSGQVNTEAFF,TGTGCCAGTAGTATAGATCGAGTATCAGGACAGGTGAACACTGAAGCTTTCTTT
NA,TRBJ2-7,NA,TRBV2,CASSTTSYEQYF,TGTGCCAGCAGTACTACCTCCTACGAGCAGTACTTC
NA,TRBJ1-5,NA,TRBV7-9,CASSLGRGNQPQHF,TGTGCCAGCAGCTTAGGCCGGGGCAATCAGCCCCAGCATTTT
NA,TRBJ2-1,NA,TRBV3-1/TRBV3-2,CASSQGRGPYNEQFF,TGTGCCAGCAGCCAGGGGCGGGGGCCGTACAATGAGCAGTTCTTC
TRBD1,TRBJ2-2,NA,TRBV5-1,CASSLAPTGATGELFF,TGCGCCAGCAGCTTGGCTCCAACAGGGGCCACCGGGGAGCTGTTTTTT
TRBD1,TRBJ2-5,NA,TRBV5-4,CASSQGTERGQETQYF,TGTGCCAGCAGCCAAGGGACAGAAAGAGGTCAAGAGACCCAGTACTTC
NA,TRBJ1-1,NA,TRBV12-3/TRBV12-4,CASRRTGNTEAFF,TGTGCCAGCAGAAGGACTGGGAACACTGAAGCTTTCTTT
TRBD2,TRBJ2-1,NA,TRBV11-3,CASSPSSGGGNEQFF,TGTGCCAGCAGCCCATCTAGCGGGGGAGGGAATGAGCAGTTCTTC
NA,TRBJ2-2,NA,TRBV6-5,CASTSSQNTGELFF,TGTGCCAGCACGAGTAGCCAAAACACCGGGGAGCTGTTTTTT
NA,TRBJ1-1,NA,TRBV7-3,CASSPRGGAEAFF,TGTGCCAGCAGCCCCCGTGGGGGGGCTGAAGCTTTCTTT
TRBD2,TRBJ2-1,NA,TRBV7-9,CASRHNLAGTYNEQFF,TGTGCCAGCAGACATAATCTAGCGGGCACCTACAATGAGCAGTTCTTC
NA,TRBJ2-6,NA,TRBV5-1,CASSLDVSVSGANVLTF,TGCGCCAGCAGCTTGGACGTGTCGGTCTCTGGGGCCAACGTCCTGACTTTC
NA,TRBJ2-2,few,TRBV5-4,CASSSYTANTGELFF,TGTGCCAGCAGTTCCTACACAGCGAACACCGGGGAGCTGTTTTTT
TRBD2,TRBJ2-1,NA,TRBV3-1/TRBV3-2,CASSFSGGSISYNEQFF,TGTGCCAGCAGCTTCTCGGGGGGGTCAATCTCCTACAATGAGCAGTTCTTC
NA,TRBJ2-2,NA,TRBV7-3,CASSSGLRSGELFF,TGTGCCAGCAGCTCGGGACTGCGGTCCGGGGAGCTGTTTTTT
NA,TRBJ1-1,NA,TRBV4-2,CASSQDRGIEAFF,TGTGCCAGCAGCCAAGATCGGGGGATTGAAGCTTTCTTT
TRBD1,TRBJ2-2,once,TRBV5-4,CASSSATGASTGELFF,TGTGCCAGCAGCTCGGCGACAGGGGCCAGCACCGGGGAGCTGTTTTTT
NA,TRBJ1-1,NA,TRBV6-5,CASSYASGTSDEAFF,TGTGCCAGCAGTTACGCTTCCGGGACAAGCGATGAAGCTTTCTTT
TRBD2,TRBJ2-1,NA,TRBV6-1,CASSESWTSGYEQFF,TGTGCCAGCAGTGAGTCCTGGACTAGCGGCTATGAGCAGTTCTTC
NA,TRBJ2-7,NA,TRBV18,CASSPRDEQYF,TGTGCCAGCTCACCGCGCGACGAGCAGTACTTC
NA,TRBJ2-5,NA,TRBV10-1,CASPLKGQRRREETQYF,TGCGCCAGCCCCCTGAAGGGTCAGCGGAGAAGAGAAGAGACCCAGTACTTC